This record looks at one T cell receptor beta chain sequence and its context. The antigen remains undetermined. The sample originates from a study of T cell repertoires in cytomegalovirus infection. Across the whole study: Public TCR beta signatures indicated both CMV infection and matching HLA type. The study, taken as a whole, reports: The study found HLA-C-restricted CMV-specific TCR beta clonotypes dominating the ex vivo response. Totalled public TCR beta family frequency picked out people who carried CMV plus the relevant HLA.

MiXCR was run by TCRdb on the reads, yielding one entry per CDR3 protein. Found here are 7,500 to 9,500 distinct CDR3 sequences, roughly 50% of them singletons; the top ten hold 73%. Looked up from germline, CDR1 is SGHNT and CDR2 is YYREEE (reference sequence). CDR3 length equals 15 residues. V dropped 4 bases and J dropped 0 bases, with 13 bases sitting between them. The sequence was collected from a human donor in good health (CMV status not recorded). Some clones in this sample may be carry-over from other donors' samples. Sequencing input: PBMCs, sequenced either directly or after in vitro stimulation (not recorded which). The V gene is TRBV5-4, the J gene TRBJ1-2; D possibly corresponds to TRBD1 (6 bases). Here the CDR3 reads CASSSGGLANYGYTF. The CDR3 DNA reads as TGTGCCAGCAGCAGCGGGGGCTTAGCTAACTATGGCTACACCTTC.